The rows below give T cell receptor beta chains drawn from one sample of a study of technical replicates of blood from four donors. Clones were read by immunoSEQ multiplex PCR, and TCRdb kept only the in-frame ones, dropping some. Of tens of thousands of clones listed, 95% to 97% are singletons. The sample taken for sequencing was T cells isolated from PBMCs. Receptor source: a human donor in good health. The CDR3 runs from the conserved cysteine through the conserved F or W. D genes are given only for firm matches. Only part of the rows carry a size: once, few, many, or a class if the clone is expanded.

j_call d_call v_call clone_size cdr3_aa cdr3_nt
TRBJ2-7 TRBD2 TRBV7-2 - CASSLASGSYEQYF TGTGCCAGCAGCTTGGCTAGCGGGAGCTACGAGCAGTACTTC
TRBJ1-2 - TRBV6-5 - CASSYPTGKGYTF TGTGCCAGCAGTTACCCCACAGGGAAGGGCTACACCTTC
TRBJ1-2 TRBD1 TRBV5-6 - CASSLPSYRGGYTF TGTGCCAGCAGCTTGCCAAGCTACAGGGGCGGCTACACCTTC
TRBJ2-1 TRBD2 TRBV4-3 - CASSQEEHPGTSGREQFF TGCGCCAGCAGCCAAGAAGAGCACCCCGGGACTAGCGGGCGTGAGCAGTTCTTC
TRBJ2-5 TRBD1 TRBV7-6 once CASSSQMDRVWETQYF TGTGCCAGCAGCTCACAAATGGACAGGGTTTGGGAGACCCAGTACTTC
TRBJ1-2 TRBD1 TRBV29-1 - CSVLTGDEIYGYTF TGCAGCGTTCTAACAGGGGACGAGATCTATGGCTACACCTTC
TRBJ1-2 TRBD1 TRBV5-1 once CASNKGYRGQRYGYTF TGCGCCAGCAACAAAGGATACAGGGGGCAGCGCTATGGCTACACCTTC
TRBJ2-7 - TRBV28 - CASSYPGARGYEQYF TGTGCCAGCAGTTACCCCGGAGCCAGAGGCTACGAGCAGTACTTC
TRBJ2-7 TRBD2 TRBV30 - CAWSPGTSGHLGVYEQYF TGTGCCTGGAGTCCAGGGACTAGCGGTCACCTGGGGGTCTACGAGCAGTACTTC
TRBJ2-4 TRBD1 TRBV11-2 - CASSWGLRDRGTKNIQYF TGTGCCAGCAGCTGGGGGCTCCGGGACAGGGGGACCAAAAACATTCAGTACTTC
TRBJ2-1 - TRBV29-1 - CSVELAKRGGWYNEQFF TGCAGCGTTGAACTTGCCAAGAGGGGAGGATGGTACAATGAGCAGTTCTTC
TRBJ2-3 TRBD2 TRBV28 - CATCSRASGDRDTQYF TGTGCCACGTGCTCGCGGGCTAGCGGGGACCGCGATACGCAGTATTTT
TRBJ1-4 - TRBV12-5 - CASGLVQEKLFF TGTGCTAGTGGTTTGGTACAAGAAAAACTGTTTTTT
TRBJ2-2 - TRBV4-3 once CASSQDLAGNTGELFF TGCGCCAGCAGCCAAGATCTGGCAGGAAACACCGGGGAGCTGTTTTTT
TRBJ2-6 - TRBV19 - CASTPFSGANVLTF TGTGCCAGTACTCCGTTCTCTGGGGCCAACGTCCTGACTTTC
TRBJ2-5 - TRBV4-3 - CASSQGTYQETQYF TGCGCCAGCAGCCAAGGGACTTACCAAGAGACCCAGTACTTC
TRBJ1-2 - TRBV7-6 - CASSMRYNYGYTF TGTGCCAGCAGTATGAGGTATAACTATGGCTACACCTTC
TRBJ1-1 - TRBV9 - CASSVGHRLNTEAFF TGTGCCAGCAGCGTAGGTCACAGATTGAACACTGAAGCTTTCTTT
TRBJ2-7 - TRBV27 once CASSLTGALAHEQYF TGTGCCAGCAGTCTCACGGGTGCCCTAGCCCACGAGCAGTACTTC
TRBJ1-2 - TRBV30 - CAWNWQGNYGYTF TGTGCCTGGAATTGGCAGGGGAACTATGGCTACACCTTC
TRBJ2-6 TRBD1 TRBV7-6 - CASSRGTAELGANVLTF TGTGCCAGCAGCCGAGGGACAGCCGAGTTGGGGGCCAACGTCCTGACTTTC
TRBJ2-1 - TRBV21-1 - CASSKPGQTFNEQFF TGTGCCAGCAGCAAACCGGGACAGACCTTCAATGAGCAGTTCTTC
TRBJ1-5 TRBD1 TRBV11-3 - CASSLEDRGNQPQHF TGTGCCAGCAGCTTAGAGGACAGGGGCAATCAGCCCCAGCATTTT
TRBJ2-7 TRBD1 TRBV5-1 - CASSWDRSYEQYF TGCGCCAGCAGCTGGGACAGGAGCTACGAGCAGTACTTC
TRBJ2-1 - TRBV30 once CAWSGSGLLGIHNEQFF TGTGCCTGGAGTGGGAGCGGACTTTTGGGCATTCACAATGAGCAGTTCTTC
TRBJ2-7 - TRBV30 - CAWNERIGEQYF TGTGCCTGGAATGAGAGGATCGGGGAGCAGTACTTC
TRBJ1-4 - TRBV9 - CASSVGVLPKEKLFF TGTGCCAGCAGCGTCGGGGTACTGCCCAAGGAAAAACTGTTTTTT
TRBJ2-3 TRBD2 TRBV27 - CASSLISGGISSTDTQYF TGTGCCAGCAGTTTAATCTCGGGAGGAATCTCTAGCACAGATACGCAGTATTTT
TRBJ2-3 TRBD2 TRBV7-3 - CASSLTSLDTQYF TGTGCCAGCAGCTTGACTAGCTTGGATACGCAGTATTTT
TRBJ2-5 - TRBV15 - CATSRDLGQYFYQETQYF TGTGCCACCAGCAGAGATCTGGGGCAGTACTTTTACCAAGAGACCCAGTACTTC
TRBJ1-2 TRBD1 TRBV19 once CASRGGQINYGYTF TGTGCCAGTAGAGGGGGACAGATTAACTATGGCTACACCTTC
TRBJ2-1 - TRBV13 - CASTSRGTLGDEQFF TGTGCCAGCACCAGCCGCGGGACTTTGGGAGATGAGCAGTTCTTC
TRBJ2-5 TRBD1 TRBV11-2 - CASTEGQGVWGQYF TGTGCCAGCACCGAGGGACAGGGGGTTTGGGGCCAGTACTTC
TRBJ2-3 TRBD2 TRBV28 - CASSYIRGDVFPPDTQYF TGTGCCAGCAGTTACATACGGGGGGACGTGTTTCCACCAGATACGCAGTATTTT
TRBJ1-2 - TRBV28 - CASSLDRIDGYTF TGTGCCAGCAGTTTAGATAGAATTGATGGCTACACCTTC
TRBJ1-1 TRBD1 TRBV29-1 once CSVGGGPWNTEAFF TGCAGCGTTGGAGGGGGCCCTTGGAACACTGAAGCTTTCTTT
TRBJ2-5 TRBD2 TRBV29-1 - CSVREGLAGGETQYF TGCAGCGTCCGAGAGGGACTAGCGGGAGGGGAGACCCAGTACTTC
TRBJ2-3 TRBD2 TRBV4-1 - CASSQGSGLAGDGDTQYF TGCGCCAGCAGCCAAGGGAGCGGACTAGCGGGAGATGGAGATACGCAGTATTTT
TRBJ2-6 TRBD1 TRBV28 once CASGTGYSVGANVLTF TGTGCCAGCGGGACAGGATATTCTGTCGGGGCCAACGTCCTGACTTTC
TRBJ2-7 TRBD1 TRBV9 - CASSVGLTTGVSYEQYF TGTGCCAGCAGCGTAGGATTAACAACAGGGGTCTCCTACGAGCAGTACTTC
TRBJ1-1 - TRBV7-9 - CASSVQGRTEAFF TGTGCCAGCAGCGTACAGGGAAGGACTGAAGCTTTCTTT
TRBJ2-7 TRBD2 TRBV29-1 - CSALRTSGDHEQYF TGCAGCGCCCTTAGGACTAGCGGAGACCACGAGCAGTACTTC
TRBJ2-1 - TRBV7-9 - CASSSSSFMNEQFF TGTGCCAGCAGCTCCTCTAGCTTTATGAATGAGCAGTTCTTC
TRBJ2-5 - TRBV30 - CAATGTSEGETQYF TGTGCCGCCACCGGGACATCCGAAGGAGAGACCCAGTACTTC
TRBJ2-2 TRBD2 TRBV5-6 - CASSLGFRGGFTGELFF TGTGCCAGCAGCTTGGGCTTTCGGGGGGGATTCACCGGGGAGCTGTTTTTT
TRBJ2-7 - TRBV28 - CASTWTMSSYEQYF TGTGCCAGCACCTGGACTATGAGCTCCTACGAGCAGTACTTC
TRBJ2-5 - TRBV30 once CAWSAYRAETQYF TGTGCCTGGAGTGCGTACAGGGCGGAGACCCAGTACTTC
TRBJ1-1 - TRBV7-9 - CASSVFRGDTEAFF TGTGCCAGCAGCGTCTTCAGGGGCGACACTGAAGCTTTCTTT
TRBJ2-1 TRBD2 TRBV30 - CAWSVTSGNEQFF TGTGCCTGGAGTGTAACTAGCGGGAATGAGCAGTTCTTC
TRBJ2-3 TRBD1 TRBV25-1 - CASSDIGTGDADTQYF TGTGCCAGCAGTGATATAGGGACAGGGGACGCAGATACGCAGTATTTT
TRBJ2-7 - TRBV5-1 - CASSLSLSEVGYEQYF TGCGCCAGCAGCTTAAGTCTTTCTGAGGTGGGCTACGAGCAGTACTTC
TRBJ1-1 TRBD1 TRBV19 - CASSDRGLITEAFF TGTGCCAGTAGTGACAGGGGGCTAATTACTGAAGCTTTCTTT